This T cell receptor (beta chain) is from a study of cytomegalovirus exposure and HLA in healthy donors. Study conclusions and caveats: Immune exposure was documented only through CMV serostatus. A missense DCLRE1C variant was associated with V- and J-gene trimming of TCR beta chains in a later analysis, and an independent cohort replicated the association. Researchers reportedly found TCR beta sequences accurately predicted most subjects' HLA-A and HLA-B alleles. 16,951 TCR beta sequences were associated with HLA alleles at 0.05 false discovery rate in a later analysis.

The CDR3 runs 17 residues. V lost 4 bases, J lost 5 bases, and 14 bases stayed unmatched. Looked up from germline, CDR1 is SGHNT and CDR2 is YYREEE (reference sequence). To note about this clone: Its antigen remains unidentified.

PCR involved 60 Vbeta and 13 Jbeta primers. Sequencing used immunoSEQ multiplex PCR; TCRdb keeps in-frame clones, though not all of them. The sample records some 91,000 clones, more than 75% being singletons. V usage is TRBV5-4 and J usage is TRBJ2-1; 8 nucleotides align to TRBD1. The clonotype originates from a woman aged 60-70 years in good health and CMV-seronegative. Sequencing was done on a sample of PBMCs. The CDR3 DNA is TGTGCCAGCAGCCCGACAGGGGCCCCAGAAACCGACAATGAGCAGTTCTTC. Its protein product is CASSPTGAPETDNEQFF.